Listed below are T cell receptor beta chains from one sample, sequenced in a study of blood T cell repertoires in COVID-19. Generated by immunoSEQ multiplex PCR, the TCRdb table keeps only in-frame clones and is missing some. The repertoire consists of 120,000 or so clones, with about 88% occurring once and the leading ten covering approximately 1.2%. Specimen: peripheral blood. These receptors originate from a woman at least 80 years old with acute or convalescent COVID-19. The CDR3 runs from the conserved cysteine through the conserved F or W. The order of the fields is J gene, clone size, V gene, D gene, CDR3 protein, CDR3 DNA. The D gene is left open where the match is weak. Not every row has a clone size; where given, it reads once, few, many or a size class.

J gene: TRBJ2-7; clone size: NA; V gene: TRBV7-9; D gene: NA; CDR3 protein: CASAKTGSSYEQYF; CDR3 DNA: TGTGCCAGCGCTAAGACGGGTAGCTCCTACGAGCAGTACTTC
J gene: TRBJ2-6; clone size: NA; V gene: TRBV28; D gene: TRBD1; CDR3 protein: CASSSGTGGFGANVLTF; CDR3 DNA: TGTGCCAGCAGTTCCGGGACAGGGGGCTTTGGGGCCAACGTCCTGACTTTC
J gene: TRBJ2-1; clone size: NA; V gene: TRBV4-2; D gene: TRBD1; CDR3 protein: CASSQAGTGNNEQFF; CDR3 DNA: TGTGCCAGCAGCCAAGCTGGGACAGGGAACAATGAGCAGTTCTTC
J gene: TRBJ2-3; clone size: once; V gene: TRBV5-4; D gene: NA; CDR3 protein: CASSVGSGGTDTQYF; CDR3 DNA: TGTGCCAGCAGCGTGGGGTCAGGGGGCACAGATACGCAGTATTTT
J gene: TRBJ1-2; clone size: NA; V gene: TRBV28; D gene: TRBD1; CDR3 protein: CASSPTGAGQGYGYTF; CDR3 DNA: TGTGCCAGCAGCCCGACAGGGGCCGGGCAGGGCTATGGCTACACCTTC
J gene: TRBJ1-5; clone size: NA; V gene: TRBV28; D gene: NA; CDR3 protein: CASTRGNNQPQHF; CDR3 DNA: TGTGCCAGCACCCGAGGAAACAATCAGCCCCAGCATTTT
J gene: TRBJ1-2; clone size: NA; V gene: TRBV2; D gene: TRBD1; CDR3 protein: CASGGKDRDRHGYTF; CDR3 DNA: TGTGCCAGCGGGGGAAAGGACAGGGATCGGCATGGCTACACCTTC
J gene: TRBJ2-1; clone size: NA; V gene: TRBV5-1; D gene: NA; CDR3 protein: CASSFGVRDNEQFF; CDR3 DNA: TGCGCCAGCAGCTTCGGGGTCCGGGACAATGAGCAGTTCTTC
J gene: TRBJ2-1; clone size: NA; V gene: TRBV28; D gene: NA; CDR3 protein: CASSLTLIGSSYNEQFF; CDR3 DNA: TGTGCCAGCAGTTTAACTTTGATAGGGAGCTCCTACAATGAGCAGTTCTTC
J gene: TRBJ2-1; clone size: NA; V gene: TRBV2; D gene: TRBD2; CDR3 protein: CASSRGLAGVDEQFF; CDR3 DNA: TGTGCCAGCAGTCGAGGACTAGCGGGTGTGGATGAGCAGTTCTTC
J gene: TRBJ2-1; clone size: NA; V gene: TRBV5-5; D gene: NA; CDR3 protein: CASSLVGDSYNEQFF; CDR3 DNA: TGTGCCAGCAGCTTGGTCGGGGACTCCTACAATGAGCAGTTCTTC
J gene: TRBJ1-3; clone size: NA; V gene: TRBV9; D gene: TRBD1; CDR3 protein: CASSQTTGGRNTIYF; CDR3 DNA: TGTGCCAGCAGCCAAACGACAGGGGGCAGGAACACCATATATTTT
J gene: TRBJ2-1; clone size: NA; V gene: TRBV2; D gene: TRBD2; CDR3 protein: CAGLAGGSYNEQFF; CDR3 DNA: TGTGCCGGACTAGCGGGGGGCTCCTACAATGAGCAGTTCTTC
J gene: TRBJ1-3; clone size: NA; V gene: TRBV27; D gene: TRBD1; CDR3 protein: CASRSGTGAESSGNTIYF; CDR3 DNA: TGTGCCAGCCGATCCGGGACAGGGGCCGAAAGCTCTGGAAACACCATATATTTT
J gene: TRBJ2-7; clone size: NA; V gene: TRBV6-1; D gene: NA; CDR3 protein: CASSETHRETYEQYF; CDR3 DNA: TGTGCCAGCAGTGAAACCCACAGGGAGACCTACGAGCAGTACTTC
J gene: TRBJ2-3; clone size: NA; V gene: TRBV7-9; D gene: NA; CDR3 protein: CASSFDPGGTDTQYF; CDR3 DNA: TGTGCCAGCAGCTTCGACCCGGGGGGCACAGATACGCAGTATTTT
J gene: TRBJ1-2; clone size: NA; V gene: TRBV6-5; D gene: TRBD1; CDR3 protein: CASSTGGRGGYTF; CDR3 DNA: TGTGCCAGCAGCACAGGGGGCCGCGGTGGCTACACCTTC
J gene: TRBJ2-6; clone size: NA; V gene: TRBV5-1; D gene: TRBD2; CDR3 protein: CASSPQSFSGMVGANVLTF; CDR3 DNA: TGCGCCAGCAGCCCTCAGAGCTTTAGCGGGATGGTAGGGGCCAACGTCCTGACTTTC
J gene: TRBJ1-2; clone size: NA; V gene: TRBV29-1; D gene: NA; CDR3 protein: CSVPTGQGNYGYTF; CDR3 DNA: TGCAGCGTGCCTACAGGGCAGGGGAACTATGGCTACACCTTC
J gene: TRBJ1-1; clone size: NA; V gene: TRBV19; D gene: TRBD1; CDR3 protein: CASSLSDRGNTEAFF; CDR3 DNA: TGTGCCAGTAGTTTATCGGACAGGGGAAACACTGAAGCTTTCTTT
J gene: TRBJ2-5; clone size: NA; V gene: TRBV2; D gene: TRBD2; CDR3 protein: CASSDIAGRWETQYF; CDR3 DNA: TGTGCCAGCAGTGATATAGCGGGGAGGTGGGAGACCCAGTACTTC
J gene: TRBJ1-2; clone size: NA; V gene: TRBV6-5; D gene: NA; CDR3 protein: CASSRLPRNYGYTF; CDR3 DNA: TGTGCCAGCAGCCGCCTCCCCAGGAACTATGGCTACACCTTC